A selection of T cell receptor beta chains follows, all from one sample in a study of memory CD4+ T cells and cytomegalovirus serostatus. The protocol was immunoSEQ multiplex PCR, while the TCRdb copy is restricted to in-frame clones and leaves out a portion. The sample lists approximately 40,000 clones, approximately 84% occurring once. Sequenced input: memory CD4+ T cells from blood. These receptor sequences come from an adult in good health and CMV-seronegative. Each CDR3 is given with its conserved first and last residue. Each record gives: J gene, clone size, D gene, V gene, CDR3 protein, CDR3 DNA. The D gene is left open where the match is weak. Rows may omit the clone size; those that give it use once, few, many or a size class.

TRBJ1-1,few,TRBD1,TRBV4-2,CASSQERGRPGQGRSEAFF,TGTGCCAGCAGCCAAGAGAGGGGGCGACCGGGACAGGGTAGGTCTGAAGCTTTCTTT
TRBJ2-3,-,TRBD2,TRBV15,CATSRASGYTDTQYF,TGTGCCACCAGCAGGGCTAGCGGTTACACAGATACGCAGTATTTT
TRBJ1-1,-,-,TRBV28,CASSLLYSEAFF,TGTGCCAGCAGTTTATTGTACAGTGAAGCTTTCTTT
TRBJ1-1,few,-,TRBV18,CASSPTGNTEAFF,TGTGCCAGCTCCCCGACAGGGAACACTGAAGCTTTCTTT
TRBJ1-2,few,-,TRBV30,CAWKGDSYNYGYTF,TGTGCCTGGAAGGGAGACAGTTATAACTATGGCTACACCTTC
TRBJ2-5,few,-,TRBV7-8,CASSPARGKETQYF,TGTGCCAGCAGCCCCGCAAGGGGAAAAGAGACCCAGTACTTC
TRBJ1-4,-,-,TRBV14,CASSRVDGGSNEKLFF,TGTGCCAGCAGCCGAGTCGACGGAGGCAGTAATGAAAAACTGTTTTTT
TRBJ1-2,once,-,TRBV5-5,CASSLADAYGYTF,TGTGCCAGCAGCTTGGCGGACGCCTATGGCTACACCTTC
TRBJ1-1,-,TRBD1,TRBV5-1,CASSGQGIDTEAFF,TGCGCCAGCAGCGGACAGGGGATTGACACTGAAGCTTTCTTT
TRBJ2-7,-,-,TRBV6-1,CASSDRYEQYF,TGTGCCAGCAGTGACAGATACGAGCAGTACTTC
TRBJ2-1,-,-,TRBV29-1,CSVVRPGLNEQFF,TGCAGCGTTGTACGGCCCGGCCTGAATGAGCAGTTCTTC
TRBJ1-2,-,-,TRBV6-6,CASRSGVGYIYGYTF,TGTGCCAGCCGAAGCGGGGTGGGCTATATCTATGGCTACACCTTC
TRBJ2-5,-,-,TRBV7-6,CASSFSREETQYF,TGTGCCAGCAGCTTTTCCCGGGAAGAGACCCAGTACTTC
TRBJ2-5,-,TRBD2,TRBV7-6,CASSFSSGSPQETQYF,TGTGCCAGCAGCTTCTCTAGCGGCAGTCCACAAGAGACCCAGTACTTC
TRBJ1-1,-,-,TRBV5-4,CASSLQQATSRGAFF,TGTGCCAGCAGCTTGCAACAGGCTACCTCCAGGGGAGCTTTCTTT
TRBJ1-2,-,-,TRBV5-1,CASSGGPANYGYTF,TGCGCCAGCAGTGGGGGGCCAGCAAACTATGGCTACACCTTC
TRBJ1-2,-,-,TRBV30,CAWRRGGAGYTF,TGTGCCTGGAGACGGGGGGGGGCTGGCTACACCTTC
TRBJ2-5,once,-,TRBV10-3,CAIGEETQYF,TGTGCCATCGGTGAGGAGACCCAGTACTTC
TRBJ2-5,once,-,TRBV5-4,CASSLGRNQETQYF,TGTGCCAGCAGCTTAGGCAGAAACCAAGAGACCCAGTACTTC
TRBJ2-3,-,-,TRBV5-6,CASSLPSTDTQYF,TGTGCCAGCAGCTTGCCGAGCACAGATACGCAGTATTTT
TRBJ2-1,-,-,TRBV7-9,CASSLSNGGQFF,TGTGCCAGCAGCTTATCAAACGGGGGGCAGTTCTTC
TRBJ2-1,-,-,TRBV27,CASSAGQYYNEQFF,TGTGCCAGCAGTGCGGGACAGTATTACAATGAGCAGTTCTTC
TRBJ1-1,-,-,TRBV6-1,CATEYREPEAFF,TGTGCCACCGAGTACAGGGAGCCTGAAGCTTTCTTT
TRBJ1-3,-,-,TRBV20-1,CSASTGNTIYF,TGCAGTGCTAGTACCGGAAACACCATATATTTT
TRBJ1-2,-,-,TRBV2,CASIPESGYGYTF,TGTGCCAGCATCCCAGAGTCGGGTTATGGCTACACCTTC
TRBJ1-5,-,-,TRBV6-1,CASSEAVGQPQHF,TGTGCCAGCAGTGAAGCGGTGGGTCAGCCCCAGCATTTT
TRBJ2-6,-,TRBD1,TRBV5-1,CASSWGQITSGANVLTF,TGCGCCAGCAGCTGGGGACAGATCACCTCTGGGGCCAACGTCCTGACTTTC
TRBJ2-5,-,-,TRBV30,CAWSALGRGGGTQYF,TGTGCCTGGAGTGCCCTGGGCAGGGGAGGTGGGACCCAGTACTTC
TRBJ1-1,-,-,TRBV7-2,CASSFLLNTEAFF,TGTGCCAGCAGCTTCCTACTTAACACTGAAGCTTTCTTT
TRBJ2-7,-,TRBD2,TRBV5-1,CASSPTSGGPTYEQYF,TGCGCCAGCAGCCCTACTAGCGGGGGCCCCACCTACGAGCAGTACTTC
TRBJ1-5,-,-,TRBV28,CASSLLSGGGQPQHF,TGTGCCAGCAGTTTATTATCCGGGGGCGGTCAGCCCCAGCATTTT
TRBJ1-6,-,TRBD1,TRBV6-6,CASSRTGNSPLHF,TGTGCCAGCAGTAGGACAGGGAATTCACCCCTCCACTTT
TRBJ2-3,-,TRBD2,TRBV18,CASSLQTSGASSTDTQYF,TGTGCCAGCTCACTGCAGACTAGCGGGGCCTCTAGCACAGATACGCAGTATTTT
TRBJ2-5,-,-,TRBV5-6,CASSLLSGQQETQYF,TGTGCCAGCAGCTTGCTATCCGGACAGCAAGAGACCCAGTACTTC
TRBJ1-3,-,TRBD1,TRBV4-1,CASSQRLGKGGAAGNTIYF,TGCGCCAGCAGCCAACGCCTCGGAAAAGGGGGCGCCGCTGGAAACACCATATATTTT
TRBJ2-1,-,-,TRBV11-1,CASTKWRRGGEQFF,TGTGCCAGCACCAAATGGCGGAGGGGCGGTGAGCAGTTCTTC
TRBJ2-1,-,TRBD2,TRBV2,CASTGGKGWFF,TGTGCCAGCACGGGAGGGAAGGGTTGGTTCTTC
TRBJ2-3,-,TRBD2,TRBV11-2,CASSLRSSGGGPIADTQYF,TGTGCCAGCAGCTTACGGTCTTCGGGAGGGGGTCCAATTGCAGATACGCAGTATTTT
TRBJ1-1,few,-,TRBV7-9,CASRWRGSNTEAFF,TGTGCCAGCCGCTGGAGGGGCTCGAACACTGAAGCTTTCTTT
TRBJ1-1,few,TRBD1,TRBV6-1,CASKGQGLSSEAFF,TGTGCCAGCAAAGGACAGGGACTCAGCAGTGAAGCTTTCTTT
TRBJ1-5,-,-,TRBV10-2,CASSEIQSNQPQHF,TGCGCCAGCAGTGAGATACAGAGCAATCAGCCCCAGCATTTT
TRBJ2-1,-,TRBD2,TRBV5-8,CASRPSKRGGFF,TGTGCCAGCAGACCCTCGAAGCGGGGTGGGTTCTTC
TRBJ1-1,-,-,TRBV7-6,CASGPGPKSPHTEAFF,TGTGCCAGCGGGCCGGGACCCAAGTCCCCCCACACTGAAGCTTTCTTT
TRBJ1-4,-,-,TRBV5-5,CASSGIATNEKLFF,TGTGCCAGCAGCGGGATTGCAACTAATGAAAAACTGTTTTTT
TRBJ2-1,-,-,TRBV10-1,CASSGGSYNEQFF,TGCGCCAGCAGTGGGGGGTCCTACAATGAGCAGTTCTTC
TRBJ2-3,-,TRBD2,TRBV19,CASSILSAGGPDTQYF,TGTGCCAGTAGTATCTTGTCCGCGGGGGGACCCGATACGCAGTATTTT
TRBJ1-5,-,-,TRBV10-2,CASSETVFQGANQPQHF,TGCGCCAGCAGTGAGACAGTATTTCAGGGAGCGAATCAGCCCCAGCATTTT
TRBJ1-1,-,-,TRBV2,CASSQFGKPFF,TGTGCCAGCAGTCAATTCGGTAAGCCTTTCTTT
TRBJ1-2,once,-,TRBV27,CASSRYGGAGGYTF,TGTGCCAGCAGCCGTTACGGGGGGGCAGGGGGCTACACCTTC
TRBJ2-7,once,TRBD1,TRBV6-1,CASSVGNRGAEQYF,TGTGCCAGCAGTGTAGGTAACAGGGGGGCCGAGCAGTACTTC
TRBJ2-3,-,-,TRBV6-4,CASSALPFGTDTQYF,TGTGCCAGCAGTGCTCTCCCCTTCGGCACAGATACGCAGTATTTT
TRBJ1-1,once,-,TRBV19,CASNHRPNTEAFF,TGTGCCAGTAATCACAGACCGAACACTGAAGCTTTCTTT
TRBJ2-4,-,TRBD1,TRBV2,CASSSRGTGVAKNIQYF,TGTGCCAGCAGCTCACGGGGGACAGGGGTAGCCAAAAACATTCAGTACTTC
TRBJ2-2,-,-,TRBV5-4,CASSPGSRNTGELFF,TGTGCCAGCAGCCCTGGCAGTCGCAACACCGGGGAGCTGTTTTTT
TRBJ1-1,-,TRBD1,TRBV7-6,CASSLGRGKTEAFF,TGTGCCAGCAGCTTGGGCAGGGGGAAGACTGAAGCTTTCTTT
TRBJ2-3,-,TRBD1,TRBV5-1,CASSPQGTSDTQYF,TGCGCCAGCAGCCCACAGGGGACGTCAGATACGCAGTATTTT
TRBJ1-2,-,TRBD1,TRBV19,CASSGIRTGEANYGYTF,TGTGCCAGTAGTGGAATCCGCACAGGGGAAGCTAACTATGGCTACACCTTC
TRBJ1-5,-,-,TRBV19,CASTARQGNQPQHF,TGTGCCAGTACCGCCCGACAGGGCAATCAGCCCCAGCATTTT
TRBJ1-2,-,-,TRBV5-5,CASSLSTNYGYTF,TGTGCCAGCAGCTTGTCAACTAACTATGGCTACACCTTC
TRBJ1-3,-,-,TRBV7-9,CASSFLGAGNTIYF,TGTGCCAGCAGCTTCCTTGGGGCTGGAAACACCATATATTTT